Shown below are 21 T cell receptor beta chains from a single sample sequenced in a study of shared clonotypes between healthy human individuals. Clones were sequenced by immunoSEQ multiplex PCR, and TCRdb holds only the in-frame ones, with some missing. The profile covers 1.5 million to 1.9 million clones, with approximately 98% appearing a single time and roughly 0.4% taken by the ten largest. Sequenced material: naive CD4+ T cells sorted from blood. Subset reported: CD45RA+ positively selected. The source of these receptors is a man aged 25-40 years in good health.

A word on this clone: The same CDR3 is also encoded by other DNA sequences in this sample. The chain is built from TRBV28 and TRBJ2-7; D is unresolved. The CDR3 contains 11 residues. Germline V gene data show CDR1 as MDHEN and CDR2 as SYDVKM. V was shortened by 6 bases and J by 1 base, with 4 bases between the two germline ends. CDR3 coding DNA: TGTGCCAGCAGGCAATCCTACGAGCAGTACTTC. Its translation is CASRQSYEQYF.

A note on this clone: Other DNA sequences within the sample encode an identical CDR3. This sequence joins TRBV18 and TRBJ2-5; D not certain. Germline CDR1 reads KGHSH; CDR2 reads LQKENI. The CDR3 is 13 amino acids. V lost 0 bases to trimming and J lost 4 bases, with 6 bases between them. The CDR3 coding sequence is TGTGCCAGCTCACCACCAGGGCGAGAGACCCAGTACTTC. It is translated as CASSPPGRETQYF.

This chain joins TRBV2 and TRBJ2-5; TRBD2 might be the D (5 bases). With 5 bases removed from V and 7 bases from J, the gap between germline ends came to 14 bases. The length of the CDR3 is 13 residues. Germline V gene lookup returns CDR1 SNHLY and CDR2 FYNNEI. The CDR3 spells CASSPGSGGTQYF. The CDR3 nucleotides are TGTGCCAGCAGTCCGGGCTCAGGAGGGACCCAGTACTTC. Supplemented by reference TRBV2 and TRBJ2-5, the full variable domain reads EPEVTQTPSHQVTQMGQEVILRCVPISNHLYFYWYRQILGQKVEFLVSFYNNEISEKSEIFDDQFSVERPDGSNFTLKIRSTKLEDSAMYFCASSPGSGGTQYFGPGTRLLVL.

The CDR3 protein is CASSVGSQPNEKLFF. The CDR3 DNA reads TGTGCCAGCAGCGTAGGGTCCCAGCCCAATGAAAAACTGTTTTTT. This chain uses TRBV9 with TRBJ1-4; no reliable D call. CDR1 SGDLS and CDR2 YYNGEE come from the germline V gene. Trimming cost V 0 bases and J 5 bases, with 11 bases left between them. The CDR3 consists of 15 residues.

For this clone: Within the sample, other DNA sequences also encode this same CDR3. The chain carries TRBV18 and TRBJ2-7, with D possibly being TRBD1 or TRBD2 (5 bases each). V lost 3 bases, J lost 3 bases, and 12 bases lay in between. CDR3 length: 14 amino acids. Germline CDR1 reads KGHSH; CDR2 reads LQKENI. CDR3 DNA: TGTGCCAGCTCACCGGGGACCGGAAACTACGAGCAGTACTTC. Protein product: CASSPGTGNYEQYF.

The chain joins TRBV18 to TRBJ1-4; D remains ambiguous. Trimming removed 3 bases from V and 8 bases from J, with 13 bases in between. CDR3 size: 14 residues. Germline V CDR1 and CDR2: KGHSH, LQKENI. The CDR3 spells CASSPSAGSEKLFF. For the CDR3, the DNA is TGTGCCAGCTCACCCTCGGCAGGATCCGAAAAACTGTTTTTT. The complete variable domain, with remaining parts taken from reference TRBV18 and TRBJ1-4, reads NAGVMQNPRHLVRRRGQEARLRCSPMKGHSHVYWYRQLPEEGLKFMVYLQKENIIDESGMPKERFSAEFPKEGPSILRIQQVVRGDSAAYFCASSPSAGSEKLFFGSGTQLSVL.

The chain recombines TRBV27 with TRBJ2-2; the match to TRBD2 covers 13 bases. Germline-derived CDR1 and CDR2 are MNHEY and SMNVEV (reference sequence). V lost 6 bases to trimming and J lost 7 bases; unmatched junction nucleotides: 8. The CDR3 loop spans 16 amino acids. The CDR3 protein is CASRATSGRLGGELFF. CDR3 coding DNA: TGTGCCAGCAGAGCGACTAGCGGGAGGCTGGGCGGGGAGCTGTTTTTT.

The chain uses TRBV5-1 and TRBJ1-2; 7 nucleotides line up with TRBD1. The V and J ends lost 7 bases and 2 bases, in that order; junction bases with no gene match: 8. The CDR3 is made up of 14 amino acids. From germline, CDR1 is SGHRS and CDR2 YFSETQ. CDR3 residues: CASGNKDRNYGYTF. The CDR3 nucleotides read TGCGCCAGCGGAAACAAGGACAGGAACTATGGCTACACCTTC.

V usage is TRBV11-3 and J usage is TRBJ2-5; the D is unclear. In germline, CDR1 is SGHNT, CDR2 YENEEA. Trimming shortened V by 6 bases and J by 5 bases, and 13 bases separated the two germline ends. The CDR3 runs 13 residues. CDR3: CASSRNPGETQYF. The CDR3 bases are TGTGCCAGCAGTCGAAACCCCGGGGAGACCCAGTACTTC.

The rearrangement joins TRBV5-1 to TRBJ2-1; D is perhaps TRBD1 (6 bases). Deletions cut 4 bases from V and 9 bases from J, with 17 bases between. Germline lookup yields CDR1 SGHRS and CDR2 YFSETQ. The CDR3 totals 14 residues. CDR3 sequence reads: CASSMDSPRGEQFF. The CDR3 coding sequence is TGCGCCAGCAGCATGGACAGCCCCCGGGGTGAGCAGTTCTTC.

This rearrangement joins TRBV6-5 to TRBJ1-3; no clear D gene. V was shortened by 0 bases and J by 0 bases, with 6 bases between the two germline ends. CDR3 size: 15 residues. Per germline, CDR1 MNHEY and CDR2 SVGAGI. CDR3 sequence reads: CASSYSSSSGNTIYF. CDR3 DNA sequence: TGTGCCAGCAGTTACTCGAGTAGCTCTGGAAACACCATATATTTT.

As for this clone: A read error may produce the germline difference seen at one junction end. This rearrangement joins TRBV9 to TRBJ1-5, with a weak D call TRBD1 (5 bases). Germline-derived CDR1 and CDR2 are SGDLS and YYNGEE. The CDR3 is made up of 13 amino acids. CDR3 amino acids: CASSVEGNRPQHF. CDR3 nucleotide sequence: TGTGCCAGCAGCGTAGAGGGGAATCGGCCCCAGCATTTT. Using reference TRBV9 and TRBJ1-5 for the parts outside the CDR3, the full variable domain is DSGVTQTPKHLITATGQRVTLRCSPRSGDLSVYWYQQSLDQGLQFLIQYYNGEERAKGNILERFSAQQFPDLHSELNLSSLELGDSALYFCASSVEGNRPQHFGDGTRLSIL.

The V gene is TRBV28, the J gene TRBJ2-7; 11 nucleotides agree with TRBD2. The CDR3 spans 17 residues. Per germline, CDR1 MDHEN and CDR2 SYDVKM. V lost 6 bases to trimming and J lost 3 bases; unmatched junction nucleotides: 13. In DNA, the CDR3 is TGTGCCAGCAGCCGACCGACTAGCGGGACGTTCGGCTACGAGCAGTACTTC. Protein: CASSRPTSGTFGYEQYF.

The V gene is TRBV29-1, the J gene TRBJ1-1; maybe TRBD1 (5 bases). Germline CDR1 reads SQVTM; CDR2 reads ANQGSEA. The V gene lost 2 bases and the J gene lost 3 bases, with 10 bases spanning the gap. The CDR3 consists of 13 residues. The CDR3 loop is CSVEQRQYTEAFF. CDR3 in DNA: TGCAGCGTTGAACAGCGACAGTACACTGAAGCTTTCTTT.

V is TRBV30 and J is TRBJ2-2; no reliable D call. The CDR3 covers 12 residues. Germline CDR1 is GTSNPN and CDR2 is SVGIG (reference sequence). The V gene lost 0 bases and the J gene lost 6 bases, with 5 bases spanning the gap. The CDR3 nucleotides are TGTGCCTGGAGTGTTTCCTCCGGGGAGCTGTTTTTT. Protein: CAWSVSSGELFF.

The chain has TRBV4-2 and TRBJ2-3; D remains unclear. The germline CDR1 and CDR2 sequences are LGHNA and YNFKEQ. The ends were cut back, 2 bases at V and 0 bases at J, with 9 bases in the middle. There are 15 residues in the CDR3. CDR3 bases: TGTGCCAGCAGCCAACAGGATCCTAGCACAGATACGCAGTATTTT. This encodes CASSQQDPSTDTQYF.

The chain joins TRBV7-2 to TRBJ1-5; D remains unclear. The CDR3 is made up of 15 amino acids. The V end was cut by 1 base, the J end by 1 base, with 8 bases between. Germline CDR1 is SGHTA and CDR2 is FQGNSA. The DNA of the CDR3 is TGTGCCAGCAGCTTAGGGGAGGTGAGCAATCAGCCCCAGCATTTT. Translating gives CASSLGEVSNQPQHF.

The chain has TRBV6-6 and TRBJ2-1, with 14 bases identical to TRBD2. Unmatched junction bases numbered 3, after V lost 6 bases and J lost 8 bases. The germline CDR1 and CDR2 sequences are MNHNY and SVGAGI (reference sequence). The CDR3 length is 14 residues. CDR3 in amino acids: CASRGLAGVYEQFF. The DNA of the CDR3 is TGTGCCAGCAGGGGACTAGCGGGAGTGTATGAGCAGTTCTTC.

V gene TRBV27 combines with J gene TRBJ2-7, with D tentatively TRBD1 (7 bases). Germline assignment: CDR1 MNHEY and CDR2 SMNVEV (reference sequence). The length of the CDR3 is 17 residues. Trimming removed 8 bases at V and 6 bases at J, with 29 bases between. The CDR3 DNA reads as TGTGCCAGCGTGAACCAGGGGGTGGCAGGGGGGATCTGCGAGCAGTACTTC. Translation: CASVNQGVAGGICEQYF.

The V gene is TRBV11-2, the J gene TRBJ2-3; no definite D call. CDR1 is SGHAT, CDR2 FQNNGV, per germline. The CDR3 totals 16 residues. The V gene lost 1 base and the J gene lost 1 base, with 12 bases spanning the gap. The CDR3 nucleotides are TGTGCCAGCAGCTTAGCACGTCTAGTTGGCACAGATACGCAGTATTTT. This encodes CASSLARLVGTDTQYF.

The CDR3 region has the DNA TGTGCCAGCAGCGTATTAGCGGGCCCGGGGACCGGGGAGCTGTTTTTT. Protein: CASSVLAGPGTGELFF. V is TRBV9 and J is TRBJ2-2; 7 positions agree with TRBD2. The V gene end was trimmed by 1 base and the J gene end by 5 bases; junction bases not matched to a gene: 8. The CDR3 sequence is 16 residues long. The germline V gene encodes CDR1 SGDLS and CDR2 YYNGEE.